The entry below gives a single TCR beta chain sequence along with its context. Its target is not known. The data were taken from a study of Graves' ophthalmopathy and Graves' hyperthyroidism. Findings and limits, study-wide: A majority of expanded thyroid clonotypes exceeding 0.001 frequency were likewise present in blood.

Ophthalmopathy in the donors was of moderate-to-severe activity, with CAS ≥3, NOSPECS ≥4 and duration under 3 months. If patients had other autoimmune diseases, uncontrolled infections, pregnancy or lactation, they were excluded. TCR beta CDR3 amplification used RNA transcripts. RT-PCR was first run with HTBI primers, then multiplex PCR in a second round. TCRdb recomputed calls from the multiplex PCR reads with MiXCR, one row per CDR3 protein. The table records about 660,000 distinct CDR3 sequences, over 40% of them present only once. The sequenced sample was peripheral blood. This TCR derives from an adult man with Graves' ophthalmopathy.

CDR3 in amino acids: CAISAATNEKLFF. For the CDR3, the DNA is TGTGCCATCAGTGCTGCAACTAATGAAAAACTGTTTTTT. This chain links TRBV10-3 with TRBJ1-4, with D unclear. The CDR3 length is 13 residues. Germline V lookup: CDR1 ENHRY, CDR2 SYGVKD. V was cut by 4 bases and J by 0 bases, with 3 bases left in between.